This T cell receptor (beta chain) was sequenced during a study of naive and memory T cell subsets. Study observations and caveats: Naive and memory subsets had different power law exponents for TCR abundance. Gini index rose across naive, CM, EM and EMRA in CD4 and CD8. Clonotypes are single alpha or beta chains, not paired receptors.

Worth noting for this clonotype: As yet, its antigen is unknown.

Two oligonucleotides, mixed equimolar, formed the beta constant-region primer covering TRBC1 and TRBC2. Ligated cDNA was amplified by four rounds of PCR with nested alpha and beta constant-region primers and SP2. TCRdb recomputed calls from the UMI-ligation and nested PCR reads with MiXCR, one row per CDR3 protein. This table holds 95,000 to 150,000 distinct CDR3 sequences, 36% found once. CD4+ T cell IFNgamma after overnight CMV lysate exposure gave donor CMV status. CDR3 length: 14 residues. CDR1 is SQVTM, CDR2 ANQGSEA, per germline. Trimming cost V 3 bases and J 7 bases; bases outside gene matches: 5.

The receptor was derived from a human donor in good health. The source material was central memory CD4+ T cells from blood. The chain couples TRBV29-1 to TRBJ2-3; 12 bases map to TRBD2. In DNA, the CDR3 is TGCAGCGTTGAGACTAGCGGGAGAAGAAATACGCAGTATTTT. Translating it yields CSVETSGRRNTQYF.